This TCR beta chain emerged from a study of vaccination and CD4 T cells after COVID-19. Cultured CD4+ T-cell DNA underwent Oncomine TCR Beta short-read sequencing. TCRdb processed the PCR reads anew with MiXCR; each CDR3 protein has one entry. The sample lists about 18,000 distinct CDR3 sequences; under 55% were seen once. Germline CDR1 and CDR2: MNHEY and SVGEGT. The CDR3 runs to 18 residues. V lost 1 base, J lost 2 bases, and 8 bases stayed unmatched. This clonotype was detected once. Antigen unknown. Treatment noted: roughly 10-day PBMC culture with coronavirus spike peptide pools or control peptides (ViraFEST assay).

This receptor was taken from a human donor who received a COVID-19 vaccine. The chain joins TRBV6-2 or TRBV6-3 to TRBJ2-3; TRBD2 matches at 11 bases. The sample was CD4+ T cells from blood, cultured in vitro, taken before SARS-CoV-2 vaccination. CDR3 sequence: CASSYYGLAGYPTDTQYF. The CDR3 DNA reads TGTGCCAGCAGTTACTACGGACTAGCGGGCTACCCCACAGATACGCAGTATTTT.